Only one count was recorded for the clone carrying this T cell receptor beta chain. This sample was taken from a study of blood T cell repertoires in COVID-19. Method: immunoSEQ multiplex PCR; TCRdb's copy keeps in-frame clones and lacks some. This table has about 300,000 clones, 70% to 90% appearing once. Germline CDR1 is SGHDN and CDR2 is FVKESK. This CDR3 comprises 15 residues. V was trimmed by 2 bases and J by 5 bases, leaving 15 bases between them. J is TRBJ1-1 and V is TRBV14; weak D call: TRBD1 (5 bases). Sequencing was done on a sample of PBMCs or T cells enriched from blood (not recorded which). The source of this sequence is a woman aged 18-29 years who had recovered from COVID-19. The CDR3 is CASSQTRDGGTEAFF. In DNA form, the CDR3 reads TGTGCCAGCAGCCAAACCAGAGATGGGGGGACTGAAGCTTTCTTT.